This T cell receptor (beta chain) was captured in a study of blood T cell repertoires in COVID-19. Measured with immunoSEQ multiplex PCR; TCRdb has only the in-frame clones, and not every one. Of under 200,000 clones in the sample, around nine tenths were seen once. Germline lookup yields CDR1 MGHDK and CDR2 SYGVNS. The CDR3 extends over 15 amino acids. The ends were cut back, 5 bases at V and 7 bases at J, with 20 bases in the middle. The clonotype was recovered from an older man with acute or convalescent COVID-19. Sequencing was carried out using peripheral blood. This chain joins TRBV25-1 and TRBJ1-2; D is possibly TRBD1 (5 bases). DNA of the CDR3: TGTGCCAGCAGTCACAGTAGTCGGCAGGGTGCTGGCTACACCTTC. Amino acids: CASSHSSRQGAGYTF.